This is a list of T cell receptor beta chains from one sample in a study of T cell responses to AZD1222 COVID-19 vaccine. Profiling relied on immunoSEQ multiplex PCR, and the TCRdb table lists in-frame clones only, not all of them. The sample gives around 83,000 clones, roughly 90% of which show up once; about 19% is in the top ten. The sequences come from peripheral blood, collected on day 0 of AZD1222 vaccination. The receptors stem from an adult in good health. The CDR3 runs from the conserved cysteine through the conserved F or W. A D gene is named only where the DNA matches it firmly. Not every row has a clone size; where given, it reads once, few, many or a size class.

V	J	size	D	DNA	CDR3
TRBV2	TRBJ1-2	NA	TRBD1	TGTGCCAGCACCGTACAGGGGGCGAACTATGGCTACACCTTC	CASTVQGANYGYTF
TRBV11-3	TRBJ1-3	NA	NA	TGTGCCAGCAGCTCACAGCGCTCTGGAAACACCATATATTTT	CASSSQRSGNTIYF
TRBV5-1	TRBJ1-1	NA	NA	TGCGCCAGCAGCTTGGCCCGGCAGGACCTTGAAGCTTTCTTT	CASSLARQDLEAFF
TRBV3-1/TRBV3-2	TRBJ2-6	NA	NA	TGTGCCAGCAGACGACAGGGACTAACTGGGGCCAACGTCCTGACTTTC	CASRRQGLTGANVLTF
TRBV12-5	TRBJ2-1	NA	TRBD2	TGTGCTAGTGGTTTGGGTCTAGCGGGAGCAGTCGGTGAGCAGTTCTTC	CASGLGLAGAVGEQFF
TRBV4-3	TRBJ1-4	NA	TRBD1	TGCGCCAGCAGCCAAGATTTGGAGACAGGGGTTTTTACCCTTGAAAAACTGTTTTTT	CASSQDLETGVFTLEKLFF
TRBV7-2	TRBJ2-3	NA	NA	TGTGCCAGCAGCCCCCCGATGGATACGCAGTATTTT	CASSPPMDTQYF
TRBV12-3/TRBV12-4	TRBJ1-2	few	TRBD1	TGTGCCAGCAGTTACAGGGGAACCTATGGCTACACCTTC	CASSYRGTYGYTF
TRBV14	TRBJ2-3	NA	NA	TGTGCCAGCAGCCCCGCAGGGCTGACAGATACGCAGTATTTT	CASSPAGLTDTQYF
TRBV5-1	TRBJ1-3	NA	NA	TGCGCCAGCAGCGTAGCAGGGTCTGGAAACACCATATATTTT	CASSVAGSGNTIYF
TRBV6-2/TRBV6-3	TRBJ2-7	NA	TRBD2	TGTGCCAGCAGTTCCGCGGGGGGTGGCGAGCAGTACTTC	CASSSAGGGEQYF
TRBV9	TRBJ2-1	NA	TRBD1	TGTGCCAGCAGCACTTCCGGGACAGGGAATTACAATGAGCAGTTCTTC	CASSTSGTGNYNEQFF
TRBV19	TRBJ2-7	NA	NA	TGTGCCAGTAGTTCTCAACCGGACACTGGCTCCTACGAGCAGTACTTC	CASSSQPDTGSYEQYF
TRBV6-5	TRBJ2-5	NA	TRBD2	TGTGCCAGCAGTTCGCCCCGGGGCGGGGGTAAAGAGACCCAGTACTTC	CASSSPRGGGKETQYF
TRBV5-8	TRBJ1-4	NA	NA	TGTGCCAGCAGCTCCATGACAACTAATGAAAAACTGTTTTTT	CASSSMTTNEKLFF
TRBV9	TRBJ1-3	NA	TRBD1	TGTGCCAGCAGCGTCAGACCAGGGGGCTCTGGAAACACCATATATTTT	CASSVRPGGSGNTIYF
TRBV19	TRBJ2-1	NA	NA	TGTGCCAGTAGGGACTTGAAAGGGGAGTATGAGCAGTTCTTC	CASRDLKGEYEQFF
TRBV18	TRBJ2-7	NA	NA	TGTGCCAGCTCACCACCGGGGTTCGGGGGCAGCGACGAGCAGTACTTC	CASSPPGFGGSDEQYF
TRBV28	TRBJ2-7	NA	TRBD1	TGTGCCAGCACCGGACAGGGATACGAGCAGTACTTC	CASTGQGYEQYF
TRBV27	TRBJ2-3	once	NA	TGTGCCAACGTCAATTCGTGGGGGGCCAGACGTGTCACAGATACGCAGTATTTT	CANVNSWGARRVTDTQYF
TRBV7-3	TRBJ2-5	NA	TRBD2	TGTGCCAGCAGCCCTAGCGGGGGGACCACTGGGGAGACCCAGTACTTC	CASSPSGGTTGETQYF
TRBV28	TRBJ2-7	NA	TRBD1	TGTGCCAGCAGTCCAGCCACAGGGGACTACGAGCAGTACTTC	CASSPATGDYEQYF
TRBV6-5	TRBJ2-3	NA	TRBD1	TGTGCCAGCAGGGACAGGGCGACAGATACGCAGTATTTT	CASRDRATDTQYF
TRBV24-1	TRBJ2-7	once	NA	TGTGCCACCACCCAAACGGAGGCCTACTACGAGCAGTACTTC	CATTQTEAYYEQYF
TRBV19	TRBJ1-5	NA	NA	TGTGCCAGTAAGGGTTCGCAGAAACAGCCCCAGCATTTT	CASKGSQKQPQHF
TRBV11-3	TRBJ2-5	NA	NA	TGTGCCAGCAGCTTAGAGGACAGCAAAGAGACCCAGTACTTC	CASSLEDSKETQYF
TRBV7-2	TRBJ2-6	NA	TRBD1	TGTGCCAGCAGGGGACAGGGTAGTTCTGGGGCCAACGTCCTGACTTTC	CASRGQGSSGANVLTF
TRBV7-6	TRBJ1-1	NA	NA	TGTGCCAGCAGCCCCCGCTCAAAATTGGGGGGGGGAGAGGCTGAAGCTTTCTTT	CASSPRSKLGGGEAEAFF
TRBV19	TRBJ2-5	NA	TRBD2	TGTGCCAGTAGTGGCCCGGGACTAGCGGGAGCAGAGACCCAGTACTTC	CASSGPGLAGAETQYF
TRBV7-2	TRBJ1-1	NA	NA	TGTGCCAGCAGCTTAGTGGCGACACAAGCTTTCTTT	CASSLVATQAFF
TRBV11-1	TRBJ1-1	NA	TRBD1	TGTGCCAGCAGCGTACAGGGGGACACTGAAGCTTTCTTT	CASSVQGDTEAFF
TRBV27	TRBJ2-4	NA	TRBD2	TGTGCCAGCAGAGGGACTAAGGAAAACATTCAGTACTTC	CASRGTKENIQYF
TRBV29-1	TRBJ2-7	NA	TRBD1	TGCAGCGTCCGGGACAGGGGCTACGAGCAGTACTTC	CSVRDRGYEQYF
TRBV5-1	TRBJ1-1	NA	NA	TGCGCCAGCAGCTTTAGAGGGACGAACACTGAAGCTTTCTTT	CASSFRGTNTEAFF
TRBV6-5	TRBJ2-7	NA	NA	TGTGCCAGCAGTTACGGAGGACTTGGCTACGAGCAGTACTTC	CASSYGGLGYEQYF
TRBV27	TRBJ2-1	NA	NA	TGTGCCAGCAGTTTACGTCTAAGCTCCTACAATGAGCAGTTCTTC	CASSLRLSSYNEQFF
TRBV15	TRBJ2-1	NA	NA	TGTGCCACCAGCATAACCGGGACAACCGACAATGAGCAGTTCTTC	CATSITGTTDNEQFF
TRBV6-4	TRBJ2-2	NA	NA	TGTGCCAGCAGTGACTCGGGGGGCACCGGGGAGCTGTTTTTT	CASSDSGGTGELFF
TRBV4-2	TRBJ2-7	NA	TRBD1	TGTGCCAGCAGCCAAGGACAGGGCCTCACGGAGCAGTACTTC	CASSQGQGLTEQYF
TRBV6-2/TRBV6-3	TRBJ2-7	NA	NA	TGTGCCAGCAGTCTTCTATACGAGCAGTACTTC	CASSLLYEQYF
TRBV5-1	TRBJ1-2	NA	NA	TGCGCCAGCAGCTCGGACACCCTGGGCTACACCTTC	CASSSDTLGYTF
TRBV29-1	TRBJ2-5	NA	TRBD2	TGCAGCACACAGCGACTAGCGGGAACCCAAGAGACCCAGTACTTC	CSTQRLAGTQETQYF
TRBV10-3	TRBJ1-1	NA	NA	TGTGCCATCTATCGGGGAGGGAACACTGAAGCTTTCTTT	CAIYRGGNTEAFF
TRBV9	TRBJ2-3	NA	NA	TGTGCCAGCAGCGTATTTTCCACCACAGATACGCAGTATTTT	CASSVFSTTDTQYF
TRBV6-2/TRBV6-3	TRBJ1-5	NA	NA	TGTGCCAGCAGCCCCTCCTATCAGCCCCAGCATTTT	CASSPSYQPQHF